This TCR beta chain was found in a study of blood T cell repertoires in COVID-19. About the research overall: Samples of COVID-19 (acute and convalescent) were obtained from the United States, Italy and Spain. T cells, B-cell-depleted T cells, or PBMCs supplied cDNA or gDNA.

Authors' analysis steps: It was from reference gene primer amplification that nucleated cell counts were estimated. Produced via immunoSEQ multiplex PCR; TCRdb's table is partial and in-frame only. The DNA was the basis for D and trimming; V, J and clone size are from that table. The repertoire holds under 250,000 clones, with about 90% as singletons. Germline assignment: CDR1 MDHEN and CDR2 SYDVKM. The CDR3 extends over 18 amino acids. J gave up 1 base and V 8 bases, and 16 bases lay outside the gene matches. This TCR derives from a young man with acute or convalescent COVID-19. The V gene is TRBV28, the J gene TRBJ2-1; 8 bases match TRBD1. Material: peripheral blood. In DNA form, the CDR3 reads TGTGCCAGCTTTCGACAGGGGCTCGGGCTAGAGTCCTACAATGAGCAGTTCTTC. Translated: CASFRQGLGLESYNEQFF.